The entry that follows covers one T cell receptor (beta chain) sequence. Here immunoSEQ multiplex PCR was the method, and the copy in TCRdb shows in-frame clones only, minus some. The table includes about 25,000 clones, around 97% detected once. This record belongs to a study of B cell selection in AIRE deficiency. The sorted conventional CD4 T cells were gated as CD4+CD127+. Germline V gene sequence: CDR1 SEHNR, CDR2 FQNEAQ (reference sequence). V was cut by 3 bases and J by 4 bases, with 14 bases left in between. The CDR3 is 15 amino acids. V gene TRBV7-9 combines with J gene TRBJ2-3, with D possibly TRBD2 on 6 matching bases. The specimen sequenced was conventional CD4+ T cells sorted from PBMCs. The receptor was isolated from a human donor with AIRE deficiency. CDR3 sequence (DNA): TGTGCCAGCAGCTTGGGGGGTAGCGGTGCAGATACGCAGTATTTT. Amino acid sequence: CASSLGGSGADTQYF.